Presented here are 15 T cell receptor beta chains from one specimen sequenced in a study of technical replicates of blood from several donors. Profiling relied on immunoSEQ multiplex PCR, and the TCRdb table lists in-frame clones only, not all of them. The sample contains nearly 80,000 clones, around 90% of which appear only once. The sample consisted of T cells isolated from PBMCs. The receptor source for this set is a human donor in good health.

The chain combines TRBV7-9 with TRBJ2-3, with D unclear. V dropped 5 bases and J dropped 2 bases, with 14 bases sitting between them. This CDR3 is 15 amino acids long. Germline assignment: CDR1 SEHNR and CDR2 FQNEAQ (reference sequence). The CDR3 DNA reads TGTGCCAGCAGCGAAAACAGCCGTTTCACAGATACGCAGTATTTT. It yields the protein CASSENSRFTDTQYF.

V is TRBV6-4 and J is TRBJ2-3, with 10 nucleotides matching TRBD1. Losses at the gene ends were 0 bases for V and 3 bases for J; bases not matched to a gene: 3. Germline V gene sequence: CDR1 MRHNA, CDR2 SNTAGT. This CDR3 spans 16 amino acids. The CDR3 coding sequence is TGTGCCAGCAGTGACTCCCCGGGACAGGGGACAGATACGCAGTATTTT. Its translation: CASSDSPGQGTDTQYF.

V usage is TRBV14 and J usage is TRBJ1-2; perhaps TRBD1 as D (5 bases). Trimming took 0 bases from V and 4 from J, leaving 6 bases between them. This CDR3 has 13 residues. CDR1 SGHDN and CDR2 FVKESK come from the germline V gene. CDR3 residues: CASSQDTGYGYTF. DNA for the CDR3: TGTGCCAGCAGCCAAGATACAGGCTATGGCTACACCTTC.

The chain couples TRBV2 to TRBJ1-1; D unresolved. The CDR3 is 11 amino acids. V was cut by 6 bases and J by 1 base, with 3 bases left in between. The germline CDR1 and CDR2 sequences are SNHLY and FYNNEI. The CDR3 reads CASRQNTEAFF. Here the CDR3 DNA reads TGTGCCAGCAGACAGAACACTGAAGCTTTCTTT.

This clone has only one observation. This chain uses TRBV4-1 with TRBJ1-5, with D uncertain. V was cut by 2 bases and J by 3 bases, with 11 bases left in between. There are 15 residues in the CDR3. Germline CDR1 MGHRA, CDR2 YSYEKL. CDR3 bases: TGCGCCAGCAGCCAATATGTAGAGGACAATCAGCCCCAGCATTTT. Translation gives CASSQYVEDNQPQHF.

Details on this clone: A junction end diverges from the germline sequence, so it may reflect a read error. The rearrangement links TRBV2 to TRBJ2-3, with TRBD2 identical over 9 bases. CDR1 and CDR2 (germline): SNHLY, FYNNEI. CDR3 length: 16 residues. The CDR3 spells CASSEERLLAGDTQYF. For the CDR3, the DNA is TGTGCTAGCAGTGAAGAAAGGTTACTAGCGGGAGATACGCAGTATTTT. Full variable domain (outside the CDR3, taken from reference TRBV2 and TRBJ2-3): EPEVTQTPSHQVTQMGQEVILRCVPISNHLYFYWYRQILGQKVEFLVSFYNNEISEKSEIFDDQFSVERPDGSNFTLKIRSTKLEDSAMYFCASSEERLLAGDTQYFGPGTRLTVL.

The chain couples TRBV4-1 to TRBJ2-1; 9 bases map to TRBD2. With V trimmed by 1 base and J by 5 bases, 12 bases remained unmatched. Germline assignment: CDR1 MGHRA and CDR2 YSYEKL. There are 18 residues in the CDR3. CDR3 sequence reads: CASSQGIQREVFNNEQFF. CDR3 sequence (DNA): TGCGCCAGCAGCCAAGGCATTCAGCGGGAGGTATTTAACAATGAGCAGTTCTTC.

V and J are TRBV2 and TRBJ2-3; D may be TRBD2 (6 bases). Germline values: CDR1 SNHLY, CDR2 FYNNEI. The CDR3 extends over 15 amino acids. Trimming removed 4 bases at V and 1 base at J, with 12 bases between. The CDR3 here is CASSVEGTGTDTQYF. CDR3 coding DNA: TGTGCCAGCAGTGTGGAGGGAACCGGCACAGATACGCAGTATTTT.

This clone was observed a single time. The chain has TRBV11-3 and TRBJ2-1; D is uncertain. Germline V gene data show CDR1 as SGHNT and CDR2 as YENEEA. This CDR3 is 15 amino acids long. The V and J ends lost 4 bases and 0 bases respectively, with 10 bases between them. The CDR3 DNA sequence: TGTGCCAGCAGCTCGCTCCCGGGCTCCTACAATGAGCAGTTCTTC. Translating gives CASSSLPGSYNEQFF.

The V call is TRBV6-5, the J call TRBJ2-1; 10 bases map to TRBD2. The junction had 8 bases not matched to a gene; V was cut back by 5 bases and J by 7 bases. CDR1 is MNHEY and CDR2 is SVGAGI in the germline V gene. CDR3 size: 15 residues. CDR3 protein: CASSKRLAGENEQFF. In nucleotides, the CDR3 is TGTGCCAGCAGTAAGAGACTAGCGGGTGAAAATGAGCAGTTCTTC.

The chain has TRBV7-2 and TRBJ1-1, with D uncertain. Trimming removed 3 bases from V and 0 bases from J, with 5 bases in between. The CDR3 runs to 13 residues. CDR1 and CDR2 from the germline V gene are SGHTA and FQGNSA. The CDR3 spells CASSLSVNTEAFF. CDR3 nucleotide sequence: TGTGCCAGCAGCTTGAGTGTGAACACTGAAGCTTTCTTT.

The chain carries TRBV27 and TRBJ2-2; 8 bases are a match to TRBD2. The CDR3 consists of 17 residues. With 2 bases clipped from V and 3 bases from J, the junction kept 8 bases outside the gene matches. Germline V CDR1 and CDR2: MNHEY, SMNVEV (reference sequence). CDR3 loop: CASSLDPSGRDTGELFF. The CDR3 nucleotides read TGTGCCAGCAGTTTAGATCCGAGCGGGAGAGACACCGGGGAGCTGTTTTTT.

V usage is TRBV10-3 and J usage is TRBJ2-5; 8 bases fit TRBD1. Germline CDR1 ENHRY, CDR2 SYGVKD. V shed 7 bases and J 4 bases; nucleotides not matched to a gene: 8. The CDR3 spans 14 residues. CDR3 nucleotide sequence: TGTGCCATCACTCAAGGACAGGGAGGAGAGACCCAGTACTTC. Encoded protein: CAITQGQGGETQYF.

The chain employs TRBV7-2 and TRBJ2-7; D call uncertain. Germline assignment: CDR1 SGHTA and CDR2 FQGNSA. The V end lost 1 base, the J end lost 0 bases, and 13 bases lay between the germline ends. This CDR3 comprises 16 residues. The CDR3 here is CASSLDHFAYSYEQYF. The CDR3 DNA follows: TGTGCCAGCAGCTTAGACCACTTCGCCTACTCCTACGAGCAGTACTTC.

This chain links TRBV27 with TRBJ2-7; 9 bases line up with TRBD2. CDR3 length equals 14 residues. V lost 5 bases and J lost 4; bases outside the gene matches: 6. From germline, CDR1 is MNHEY and CDR2 SMNVEV (reference sequence). The CDR3 loop is CASSLGLAPYEQYF. The CDR3 DNA is TGTGCCAGCAGTCTAGGACTAGCGCCATACGAGCAGTACTTC.